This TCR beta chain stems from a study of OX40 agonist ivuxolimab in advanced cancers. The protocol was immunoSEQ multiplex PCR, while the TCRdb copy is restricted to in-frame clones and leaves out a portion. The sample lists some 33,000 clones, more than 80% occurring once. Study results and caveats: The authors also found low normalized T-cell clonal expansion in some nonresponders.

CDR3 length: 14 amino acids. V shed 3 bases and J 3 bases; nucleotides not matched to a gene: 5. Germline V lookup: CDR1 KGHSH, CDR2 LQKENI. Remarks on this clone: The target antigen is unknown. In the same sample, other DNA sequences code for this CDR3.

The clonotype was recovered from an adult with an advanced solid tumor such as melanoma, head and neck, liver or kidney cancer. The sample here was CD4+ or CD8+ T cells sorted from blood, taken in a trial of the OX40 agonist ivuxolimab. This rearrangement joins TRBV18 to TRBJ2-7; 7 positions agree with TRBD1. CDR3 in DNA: TGTGCCAGCTCACCGAGACAGGGAGTCTACGAGCAGTACTTC. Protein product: CASSPRQGVYEQYF.